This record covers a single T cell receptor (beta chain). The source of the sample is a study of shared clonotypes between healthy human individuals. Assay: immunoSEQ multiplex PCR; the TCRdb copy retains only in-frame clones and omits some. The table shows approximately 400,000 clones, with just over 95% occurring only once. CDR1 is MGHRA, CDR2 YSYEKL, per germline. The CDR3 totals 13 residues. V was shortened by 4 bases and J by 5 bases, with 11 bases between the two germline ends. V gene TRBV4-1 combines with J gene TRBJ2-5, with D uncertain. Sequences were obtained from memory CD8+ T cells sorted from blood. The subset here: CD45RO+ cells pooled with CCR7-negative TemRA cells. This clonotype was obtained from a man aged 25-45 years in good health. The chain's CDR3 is CASSLAFTETQYF. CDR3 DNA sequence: TGCGCCAGCAGCCTTGCCTTTACTGAGACCCAGTACTTC.